These 2 T cell receptor beta chains share one sample of origin, sequenced in a study of cytomegalovirus exposure and HLA in healthy donors. A multiplex PCR was run with 60 Vbeta primers and 13 Jbeta primers. Some clones are missing from TCRdb's copy, which holds only in-frame ones; the method was immunoSEQ multiplex PCR. The sample has about 89,000 clones; around 72% are singletons. Sequencing used PBMCs. The origin of the receptors is a male donor in good health and CMV-seronegative.

J is TRBJ2-5 and V is TRBV6-6; TRBD2 agrees at 8 bases. The germline CDR1 and CDR2 sequences are MNHNY and SVGAGI (reference sequence). Trimming cost V 6 bases and J 5 bases; bases outside gene matches: 11. CDR3 length: 15 residues. The CDR3 coding sequence is TGTGCCAGCAGGCCCTCGGGAGGGCCCGGGGAGACCCAGTACTTC. Its protein is CASRPSGGPGETQYF.

This chain uses TRBV11-1 with TRBJ2-3; 8 bases are shared with TRBD1. In germline, CDR1 is SGHAT, CDR2 FQDESV (reference sequence). The V segment lost 4 bases and the J segment 5 bases; nucleotides outside the gene matches: 11. This CDR3 has 16 amino acids. DNA for the CDR3: TGTGCCAGCAGCTCCGGAGGAAGGACAGGGATAGATACGCAGTATTTT. It is translated as CASSSGGRTGIDTQYF.